Sequencing of this T cell receptor beta chain was carried out in a study of human T cells and chemical hapten exposure. Study-level information: Sensitization was performed using 2% DPC on an approximately 2 cm by approximately 2 cm upper inner arm skin site.

Indicated time point: patch test 2, 6 weeks after DPC sensitization. As for treatment: therapeutic diphenylcyclopropenone sensitization with weekly scalp DPC. TCRdb used MiXCR to reprocess the RACE reads, holding one entry per CDR3 protein. This repertoire shows around 130,000 distinct CDR3 sequences, over 9.5% found once; its top ten account for 1.3% to 1.5%. This CDR3 comprises 15 residues. This receptor was taken from a woman between 50 and 59 years old with alopecia areata. Some clones in this sample may be carry-over from other donors' samples. The rearrangement joins TRBV21-1 to TRBJ2-1. TRBV21-1 is tagged as a pseudogene. Sequencing used whole blood, obtained in connection with sensitization to the hapten diphenylcyclopropenone (DPC). DNA of the CDR3: TGTGCCAGCAGCTATTCGTCGGGTAGCTCCAATGAGCAGTTCTTC. It yields the protein CASSYSSGSSNEQFF.